This T cell receptor (beta chain) was identified during a study of identical twins. Study results and caveats: Weaker excess sharing between twins was seen in beta out-of-frame sequences. Conclusions were based on cross-sectional statistical analysis, without following the same donors. Memory repertoires showed no such pattern, whereas abundant cord blood beta clonotypes carried fewer insertions.

This clonotype showed up just a few times. Its antigen remains unknown. TCRdb independently ran MiXCR on the 5' RACE reads; one entry per CDR3 protein. The sample holds 310,000 or so distinct CDR3 sequences, 8.5% to 9.5% seen once. V lost 3 bases and J lost 1, with 19 bases in between. Germline values: CDR1 SGHAT, CDR2 FQNNGV. The CDR3 runs to 18 residues. The same data also went into a second study, on yellow fever vaccine responses in identical twins.

Sequencing was done on a sample of CD8+ T cells sorted from blood. This chain joins TRBV11-2 and TRBJ2-4, with D perhaps matching TRBD1 or TRBD2 (6 bases each). The sequence derives from a woman between 18 and 29 years old in good health. CDR3 sequence reads: CASSLGGPRGTAKNIQYF. In nucleotides, the CDR3 is TGTGCCAGCAGCTTGGGGGGCCCGAGGGGCACCGCCAAAAACATTCAGTACTTC. The whole variable domain, filled in from reference TRBV11-2 and TRBJ2-4, reads EAGVAQSPRYKIIEKRQSVAFWCNPISGHATLYWYQQILGQGPKLLIQFQNNGVVDDSQLPKDRFSAERLKGVDSTLKIQPAKLEDSAVYLCASSLGGPRGTAKNIQYFGAGTRLSVL.